This T cell receptor (beta chain) is from a study of cytomegalovirus exposure and HLA in healthy donors. Overall study: The roughly 110 validation repertoires were reported in a later analysis to have been generated on the same platform as the approximately 600 first-cohort repertoires. Findings of the study overall: Subsequent analysis revealed that first-cohort TCR clusters tended to co-occur in the 130 or so validation repertoires. High specificity and sensitivity for cytomegalovirus status were reported for the classifier.

Some clones are missing from TCRdb's copy, which holds only in-frame ones; the method was immunoSEQ multiplex PCR. The sample includes about 160,000 clones, less than 90% of them seen just once. Separate from the approximately 720-subject first cohort was the approximately 110-subject validation cohort, to which the donors belonged. The ends were cut back, 4 bases at V and 7 bases at J, with 7 bases in the middle. CDR3 length: 11 residues. Many counts were recorded for this clone. As yet, its antigen is unknown. Sequenced sample: PBMCs. The sequence derives from a man between 25 and 39 years old in good health and CMV-seropositive. The V and J genes are TRBV23-1 and TRBJ1-2, with no clear D. TRBV23-1 is designated an ORF whose function remains uncertain. CDR3 in amino acids: CASSRPVGYTF. The DNA of the CDR3 is TGCGCCAGCAGTCGTCCGGTTGGCTACACCTTC.